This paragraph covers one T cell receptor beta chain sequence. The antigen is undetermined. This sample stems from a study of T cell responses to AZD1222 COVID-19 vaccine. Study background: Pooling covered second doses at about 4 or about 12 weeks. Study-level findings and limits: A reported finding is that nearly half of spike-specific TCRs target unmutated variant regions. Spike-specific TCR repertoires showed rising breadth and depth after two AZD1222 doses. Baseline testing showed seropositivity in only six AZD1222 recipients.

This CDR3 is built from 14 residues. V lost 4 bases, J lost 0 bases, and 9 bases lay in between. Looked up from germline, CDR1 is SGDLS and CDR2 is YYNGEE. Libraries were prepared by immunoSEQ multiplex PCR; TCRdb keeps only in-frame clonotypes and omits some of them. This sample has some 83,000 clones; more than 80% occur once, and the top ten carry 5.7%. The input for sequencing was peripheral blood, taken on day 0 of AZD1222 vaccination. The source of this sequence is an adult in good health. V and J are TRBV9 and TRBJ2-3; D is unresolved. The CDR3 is CASSTHSSTDTQYF. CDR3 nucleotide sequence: TGTGCCAGCAGCACCCACTCGAGCACAGATACGCAGTATTTT.